This passage covers 15 T cell receptor beta chains from one sample sequenced in a study of T-cell memory formation after mild COVID-19. TCRdb recomputed calls from the 5' RACE reads with MiXCR, one row per CDR3 protein. This sample has about 200,000 distinct CDR3 sequences, with about 9.2% found just once. Sequencing was carried out using PBMCs or a T cell subset sorted from them (not recorded which). These receptors were taken from a man younger than 35 who had mild COVID-19 (a few samples of this study predate the infection). Cell type and time point are not known.

This clonotype was counted a few times. V usage is TRBV5-1 and J usage is TRBJ1-1, with 11 bases identical to TRBD1. V gave up 3 bases and J gave up 1 base; unmatched junction bases: 2. CDR3 length equals 15 residues. Germline CDR1 is SGHRS and CDR2 is YFSETQ. CDR3 DNA: TGCGCCAGCAGCTCGGGACAGGGGGAGAACACTGAAGCTTTCTTT. This codes for CASSSGQGENTEAFF.

Remarks on this clonotype: The junction does not match germline at one end; this may be a read error. V usage is TRBV6-1 and J usage is TRBJ2-3; D might be TRBD1 (6 bases). The CDR3 totals 17 residues. Germline-derived CDR1 and CDR2 are MNHNS and SASEGT. The CDR3, as DNA: TGTGCCAGCTGTGAAGTGGTGGGGACATACCCCCCAGATACGCAGTATTTT. It codes for CASCEVVGTYPPDTQYF.

This clonotype appeared many times. The chain is built from TRBV6-6 and TRBJ1-1, with 7 bases matching TRBD1. The trim removed 5 bases at V and 4 bases at J, leaving 7 bases unmatched. This CDR3 is 14 amino acids long. CDR1 is MNHNY, CDR2 SVGAGI, per germline (reference sequence). The CDR3 is CASSPQGYSTEAFF. In DNA form, the CDR3 reads TGTGCCAGCAGTCCACAGGGGTACAGCACTGAAGCTTTCTTT.

There are a few counts of this clonotype. This chain joins TRBV18 and TRBJ2-5, with 9 bases that match TRBD1. Germline assignment: CDR1 KGHSH and CDR2 LQKENI. J was trimmed by 5 bases and V by 8 bases; bases with no gene match: 3. The CDR3 is made up of 12 amino acids. CDR3 sequence: CASMGQGETQYF. In nucleotides, the CDR3 is TGTGCCAGCATGGGACAGGGTGAGACCCAGTACTTC.

This clonotype was counted a few times. The chain links TRBV6-6 to TRBJ2-7; D assignment may be TRBD1 or TRBD2 (5 bases each). V lost 2 bases, J lost 0 bases, and 11 bases lay in between. CDR1 and CDR2 (germline): MNHNY, SVGAGI (reference sequence). The CDR3 spans 15 residues. The CDR3 region is CASSYGASSSYEQYF. CDR3 in DNA: TGTGCCAGCAGTTACGGGGCTAGCAGCTCCTACGAGCAGTACTTC.

This clonotype was counted many times. The CDR3 DNA sequence: TGCGCCACAACCCCGGGACAGGGCAGTCCCGGGGAGCTGTTTTTT. Translated: CATTPGQGSPGELFF. The chain links TRBV5-1 to TRBJ2-2; 9 bases map to TRBD1. Germline V gives CDR1 SGHRS, CDR2 YFSETQ. The junction had 12 bases not matched to a gene; V was cut back by 9 bases and J by 6 bases. There are 15 residues in the CDR3. Using reference TRBV5-1 and TRBJ2-2 for the parts outside the CDR3, the full variable domain is KAGVTQTPRYLIKTRGQQVTLSCSPISGHRSVSWYQQTPGQGLQFLFEYFSETQRNKGNFPGRFSGRQFSNSRSEMNVSTLELGDSALYLCATTPGQGSPGELFFGEGSRLTVL.

This chain connects TRBV6-5 to TRBJ1-1; D ambiguous. Germline loops: CDR1 MNHEY, CDR2 SVGAGI. With 1 base removed from V and 4 bases from J, the gap between germline ends came to 13 bases. CDR3 length equals 15 residues. The CDR3 DNA is TGTGCCAGCAGTTACTTCACCGGCGGTGGCACTGAAGCTTTCTTT. Protein: CASSYFTGGGTEAFF.

The chain links TRBV27 to TRBJ1-1, with D possibly being TRBD1 (5 bases). The V end lost 6 bases, the J end lost 1 base, and 18 bases lay between the germline ends. Germline CDR1 MNHEY, CDR2 SMNVEV (reference sequence). This CDR3 region has 16 residues. In DNA form, the CDR3 reads TGTGCCAGCAGGCTACAGTCGGGACGCCAGAACACTGAAGCTTTCTTT. This codes for CASRLQSGRQNTEAFF.

Of note for this clonotype: This may arise from a read error, as a much more abundant clone is one base away. The gene calls are TRBV7-2 and TRBJ2-1; possibly TRBD2 for D (6 bases). With 6 bases removed from V and 0 bases from J, the gap between germline ends came to 12 bases. This CDR3 is 15 amino acids long. Germline CDR1 reads SGHTA; CDR2 reads FQGNSA. Written as DNA, the CDR3 is TGTGCCAGCAGGGCCCGGGGGAGCTCCTACAATGAGCAGTTCTTC. Protein: CASRARGSSYNEQFF.

The sample holds many counts of this clonotype. The rearrangement uses TRBV29-1 and TRBJ2-3; D possibly corresponds to TRBD1 (6 bases). The CDR3 contains 16 residues. CDR1 is SQVTM and CDR2 is ANQGSEA in the germline V gene. V shed 4 bases and J shed 2 bases, with 19 bases lying between them. DNA of the CDR3: TGCAGCGTTGGGGGGCTAGCCCTGCTGAACACAGATACGCAGTATTTT. The encoded protein is CSVGGLALLNTDTQYF.

The genes are TRBV7-2 and TRBJ1-2; the match to TRBD1 covers 9 bases. The germline V gene encodes CDR1 SGHTA and CDR2 FQGNSA. V shed 4 bases and J 7 bases; nucleotides not matched to a gene: 4. This CDR3 is 13 amino acids long. The CDR3 loop is CASSSGTGSGYTF. Here the CDR3 DNA reads TGTGCCAGCAGCTCCGGGACAGGGTCTGGCTACACCTTC.

The sample holds a few counts of this clonotype. The V and J genes are TRBV10-3 and TRBJ1-6; TRBD1 matches at 10 bases. The V gene's germline CDR1 is ENHRY and CDR2 SYGVKD. Unmatched junction bases numbered 3, after V lost 8 bases and J lost 8 bases. The CDR3 has 13 residues. The CDR3 sequence: CAIAGTGDSPLHF. In DNA, the CDR3 is TGTGCCATCGCGGGGACAGGGGATTCACCCCTCCACTTT.

This clonotype was counted once. This may arise from a read error, as a much more abundant clone is one base away. The chain uses TRBV7-2 and TRBJ2-5; the D is unclear. The germline gives CDR1 SGHTA, CDR2 FQGNSA. This CDR3 has 14 residues. The V gene lost 0 bases and the J gene lost 4 bases, with 9 bases spanning the gap. CDR3 DNA sequence: TGTGCCAGCAGCTTAGCTCTGGTGAGAGAGACCCAGTACTTC. Protein: CASSLALVRETQYF.

This chain uses TRBV5-6 with TRBJ2-7; the match to TRBD1 covers 8 bases. V was clipped by 0 bases and J by 6 bases; unmatched bases: 11. The CDR3 has 16 residues. Germline V gene lookup returns CDR1 SGHDT and CDR2 YYEEEE. CDR3 sequence (DNA): TGTGCCAGCAGCTTGGATTCAGGGGGCCTGAGAGGCGAGCAGTACTTC. Amino acid sequence: CASSLDSGGLRGEQYF. Looking up the rest from reference TRBV5-6 and TRBJ2-7 gives the full variable domain: DAGVTQSPTHLIKTRGQQVTLRCSPKSGHDTVSWYQQALGQGPQFIFQYYEEEERQRGNFPDRFSGHQFPNYSSELNVNALLLGDSALYLCASSLDSGGLRGEQYFGPGTRLTVT.

The chain has TRBV5-1 and TRBJ2-5, with a possible D match to TRBD2 (6 bases). CDR1 is SGHRS and CDR2 is YFSETQ in the germline V gene. Trimming took off 4 bases at V and 3 bases at J, with 10 bases between the two ends. This CDR3 has 13 amino acids. The CDR3 region is CASSDSGEETQYF. As DNA, the CDR3 is TGCGCCAGCAGCGACTCGGGAGAAGAGACCCAGTACTTC.